This T cell receptor (beta chain) was retrieved from a study of blood T cell repertoires in COVID-19. Study details: From the United States, Italy and Spain came samples of acute and convalescent COVID-19.

The CDR3 extends over 15 amino acids. V lost 5 bases to trimming and J lost 5 bases; unmatched junction nucleotides: 7. Germline V gene lookup returns CDR1 LNHDA and CDR2 SQIVND (reference sequence). Under the authors' procedure: Reference gene primers were amplified, and this amplification served to estimate nucleated cell counts. The data were produced by immunoSEQ multiplex PCR, yet TCRdb's version contains in-frame clones alone and is incomplete. V and J calls and clone size are given by that table; D and trimming were obtained from the DNA. The sample consists of some 15,000 clones, about 85% of them appearing once.

This receptor was identified in a human donor in a cohort sampled during active COVID-19. J is TRBJ1-5 and V is TRBV19; 9 nucleotides align to TRBD1. The specimen sequenced was peripheral blood. The CDR3, as DNA: TGTGCCAGTAGTCTACGGACAGGGGACGATCAGCCCCAGCATTTT. Translation gives CASSLRTGDDQPQHF.